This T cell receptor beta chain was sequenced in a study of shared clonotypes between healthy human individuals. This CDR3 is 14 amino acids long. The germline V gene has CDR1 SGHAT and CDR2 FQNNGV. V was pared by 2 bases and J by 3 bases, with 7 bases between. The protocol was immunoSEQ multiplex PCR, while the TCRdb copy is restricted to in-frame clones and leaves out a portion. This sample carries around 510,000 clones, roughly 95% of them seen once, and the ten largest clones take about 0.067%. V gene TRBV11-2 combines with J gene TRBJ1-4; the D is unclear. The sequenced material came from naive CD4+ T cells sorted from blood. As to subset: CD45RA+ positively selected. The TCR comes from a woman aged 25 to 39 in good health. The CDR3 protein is CASSLSIANEKLFF. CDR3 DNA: TGTGCCAGCAGCTTAAGTATCGCTAATGAAAAACTGTTTTTT.